The 10 T cell receptor beta chains reported below all come from one sample, sequenced in a study of T-cell memory formation after mild COVID-19. Using its own MiXCR run on the 5' RACE reads, TCRdb lists one record per CDR3 protein. Of approximately 300,000 distinct CDR3 sequences listed, about a sixth are singletons. The specimen sequenced was PBMCs or a T cell subset sorted from them (not recorded which). Receptors originate from a man younger than 35 who had mild COVID-19 (a few samples of this study predate the infection). Cell type and time point are not known.

The J gene is TRBJ2-3, the V gene TRBV5-1; a weak D match, TRBD1 (6 bases). The CDR3 consists of 14 residues. Per germline, CDR1 SGHRS and CDR2 YFSETQ. V was clipped by 0 bases and J by 3 bases, with 8 bases between them. The CDR3: CASSLDQGTDTQYF. The CDR3 DNA follows: TGCGCCAGCAGCTTGGATCAGGGGACAGATACGCAGTATTTT. Full variable domain (missing parts from reference TRBV5-1 and TRBJ2-3): KAGVTQTPRYLIKTRGQQVTLSCSPISGHRSVSWYQQTPGQGLQFLFEYFSETQRNKGNFPGRFSGRQFSNSRSEMNVSTLELGDSALYLCASSLDQGTDTQYFGPGTRLTVL.

This clonotype showed up just a few times. The chain joins TRBV29-1 to TRBJ2-3; 7 nucleotides match TRBD2. The CDR3 consists of 11 residues. V gave up 5 bases and J gave up 10 bases; unmatched junction bases: 6. From germline, CDR1 is SQVTM and CDR2 ANQGSEA. The CDR3 loop reads CSVPSGGSQYF. DNA of the CDR3: TGCAGCGTTCCCTCCGGGGGGTCGCAGTATTTT.

The table lists this clonotype with a few counts. CDR3 DNA: TGCGCCAGCGAGGTCGGGGGGGGGCCCACCGGGGAGCTGTTTTTT. Translating gives CASEVGGGPTGELFF. This chain connects TRBV5-1 to TRBJ2-2; 8 bases match TRBD2. There are 15 residues in the CDR3. The trim removed 7 bases at V and 4 bases at J, leaving 9 bases unmatched. Germline V CDR1 and CDR2: SGHRS, YFSETQ.

This clonotype has a count of ten or more. V usage is TRBV5-6 and J usage is TRBJ2-1, with TRBD2 as a possible D gene (7 bases). The CDR3 length is 13 residues. Germline loops: CDR1 SGHDT, CDR2 YYEEEE. V lost 4 bases to trimming and J lost 8 bases, with 13 bases between them. The CDR3, as DNA: TGTGCCAGCAGCCTGGGGGGGGCCTATGAGCAGTTCTTC. Its protein is CASSLGGAYEQFF. The full variable domain, with the rest looked up from reference TRBV5-6 and TRBJ2-1, is DAGVTQSPTHLIKTRGQQVTLRCSPKSGHDTVSWYQQALGQGPQFIFQYYEEEERQRGNFPDRFSGHQFPNYSSELNVNALLLGDSALYLCASSLGGAYEQFFGPGTRLTVL.

The V call is TRBV18, the J call TRBJ1-2; D is perhaps TRBD1 (5 bases). The length of the CDR3 is 15 residues. Trimming removed 8 bases from V and 8 bases from J, with 24 bases in between. The germline gives CDR1 KGHSH, CDR2 LQKENI. The CDR3 protein is CASPSGDGITRGYTF. CDR3 in DNA: TGTGCCAGCCCAAGTGGGGACGGCATCACAAGAGGCTACACCTTC.

This clonotype was counted a few times. V usage is TRBV6-6 and J usage is TRBJ2-5, with TRBD1 matching 10 bases. Unmatched junction bases numbered 10, after V lost 2 bases and J lost 4 bases. CDR1 is MNHNY, CDR2 SVGAGI, per germline (reference sequence). This CDR3 contains 17 residues. CDR3 nucleotides: TGTGCCAGCAGTTACCCGGGACAGGGGCCAGAAGGAGAGACCCAGTACTTC. As protein: CASSYPGQGPEGETQYF.

The chain couples TRBV20-1 to TRBJ1-5; D is uncertain. The CDR3 is made up of 12 amino acids. CDR1 and CDR2 from the germline V gene are DFQATT and SNEGSKA (reference sequence). V lost 3 bases to trimming and J lost 4 bases, with 7 bases between them. CDR3 region: CSASSLNQPQHF. The CDR3 coding sequence is TGCAGTGCTAGCTCCCTAAATCAGCCCCAGCATTTT.

The chain links TRBV6-5 to TRBJ2-2; D is uncertain. CDR3 length: 15 amino acids. The V gene lost 0 bases and the J gene lost 4 bases, with 9 bases spanning the gap. CDR1 is MNHEY and CDR2 is SVGAGI in the germline V gene. CDR3: CASSYSRTITGELFF. The DNA of the CDR3 is TGTGCCAGCAGTTACTCAAGAACTATCACCGGGGAGCTGTTTTTT.

This chain joins TRBV7-2 and TRBJ2-5; D possibly corresponds to TRBD1 (6 bases). The CDR3 runs to 15 residues. CDR1 is SGHTA, CDR2 FQGNSA, per germline. V dropped 4 bases and J dropped 2 bases, with 14 bases sitting between them. CDR3 DNA sequence: TGTGCCAGCAGCTCATGGACAGATAGGCAAGAGACCCAGTACTTC. Its protein product is CASSSWTDRQETQYF. Full variable domain (rest looked up from reference TRBV7-2 and TRBJ2-5): GAGVSQSPSNKVTEKGKDVELRCDPISGHTALYWYRQSLGQGLEFLIYFQGNSAPDKSGLPSDRFSAERTGGSVSTLTIQRTQQEDSAVYLCASSSWTDRQETQYFGPGTRLLVL.

The CDR3 DNA reads as TGCGCCAGCAGCCAAACCTTCGGCAGGCCTAATGAAAAACTGTTTTTT. Its translation: CASSQTFGRPNEKLFF. The chain links TRBV4-1 to TRBJ1-4, with no clear D. The V end lost 2 bases, the J end lost 3 bases, and 13 bases lay between the germline ends. Germline loops: CDR1 MGHRA, CDR2 YSYEKL. This CDR3 region has 16 residues.